The 29 T cell receptor beta chains given below trace back to one sample, sequenced in a study of shared clonotypes between healthy human individuals. Some clones are missing from TCRdb's copy, which holds only in-frame ones; the method was immunoSEQ multiplex PCR. Among 2 million to 2.5 million clones listed, about 90% were seen once. Sequencing was performed on naive CD4+ T cells from PBMCs. Subset noted: CD45RA+ positively selected. These receptors came from a man aged 18 to 29 in good health. Some clones in this sample may be carry-over from other donors' samples.

The gene calls are TRBV11-2 and TRBJ2-3; 8 nucleotides match TRBD2. The CDR3 contains 14 residues. The germline V gene encodes CDR1 SGHAT and CDR2 FQNNGV. V lost 5 bases, J lost 4 bases, and 5 bases stayed unmatched. The CDR3 nucleotides are TGTGCCAGCAGCCGGGAGGGCCCGGCAGATACGCAGTATTTT. This translates into CASSREGPADTQYF.

The chain is built from TRBV27 and TRBJ2-6; 12 bases agree with TRBD1. The CDR3 runs 20 residues. V dropped 8 bases and J dropped 4; count of bases not matched to a gene: 18. Looked up from germline, CDR1 is MNHEY and CDR2 is SMNVEV (reference sequence). CDR3 in DNA: TGTGCCAGCCTCAATTCGCATTCGGGACAGGGGGCGCCCGGGGCCAACGTCCTGACTTTC. Translating it yields CASLNSHSGQGAPGANVLTF.

Regarding this clone: Additional DNA sequences in this sample encode the identical CDR3. The V and J genes are TRBV5-4 and TRBJ1-1, with 9 bases matching TRBD1. CDR3 length equals 14 residues. Germline CDR1 is SGHNT and CDR2 is YYREEE (reference sequence). V trimming: 4 bases; J trimming: 5 bases; junction bases outside the gene matches: 6. In DNA form, the CDR3 reads TGTGCCAGCAGCCCCGGGACAGGGAGGACTGAAGCTTTCTTT. Translated: CASSPGTGRTEAFF.

The count of this clone is one. V gene TRBV11-1 combines with J gene TRBJ2-7; D perhaps matches TRBD1 (6 bases). This CDR3 has 15 residues. Trimming removed 6 bases from V and 4 bases from J, with 19 bases in between. Germline CDR1 and CDR2: SGHAT and FQDESV (reference sequence). In DNA, the CDR3 is TGTGCCAGCAGACTGCGAGGGGGAGCATTATACGAGCAGTACTTC. It is translated as CASRLRGGALYEQYF. Combining the CDR3 with reference TRBV11-1 and TRBJ2-7 gives the whole variable domain EAEVAQSPRYKITEKSQAVAFWCDPISGHATLYWYRQILGQGPELLVQFQDESVVDDSQLPKDRFSAERLKGVDSTLKIQPAELGDSAMYLCASRLRGGALYEQYFGPGTRLTVT.

The rearrangement uses TRBV30 and TRBJ2-7; D unresolved. Trimming took off 0 bases at V and 2 bases at J, with 8 bases between the two ends. CDR1 is GTSNPN and CDR2 is SVGIG in the germline V gene (reference sequence). This CDR3 is 13 amino acids long. The CDR3 is CAWSVDTTYEQYF. In DNA form, the CDR3 reads TGTGCCTGGAGTGTAGATACGACCTACGAGCAGTACTTC. Looking up the rest from reference TRBV30 and TRBJ2-7 gives the full variable domain: SQTIHQWPATLVQPVGSPLSLECTVEGTSNPNLYWYRQAAGRGLQLLFYSVGIGQISSEVPQNLSASRPQDRQFILSSKKLLLSDSGFYLCAWSVDTTYEQYFGPGTRLTVT.

The V gene is TRBV5-6, the J gene TRBJ1-1; D is perhaps TRBD1 (5 bases). V lost 0 bases to trimming and J lost 6 bases, with 9 bases between them. This CDR3 region has 13 residues. Germline loops: CDR1 SGHDT, CDR2 YYEEEE. CDR3 amino acids: CASSLGRAPEAFF. The CDR3 bases are TGTGCCAGCAGCTTGGGCAGGGCCCCTGAAGCTTTCTTT. Drawing the rest from reference TRBV5-6 and TRBJ1-1, the complete variable domain is DAGVTQSPTHLIKTRGQQVTLRCSPKSGHDTVSWYQQALGQGPQFIFQYYEEEERQRGNFPDRFSGHQFPNYSSELNVNALLLGDSALYLCASSLGRAPEAFFGQGTRLTVV.

The genes are TRBV7-9 and TRBJ1-1, with D possibly being TRBD1 (6 bases). CDR1 is SEHNR, CDR2 FQNEAQ, per germline (reference sequence). This CDR3 contains 13 residues. Trimming cost V 3 bases and J 4 bases, with 9 bases left between them. The CDR3 DNA reads as TGTGCCAGCAGCTTCGGAGGGGGCACTGAAGCTTTCTTT. It specifies CASSFGGGTEAFF.

About this clone itself: Without the conserved terminal phenylalanine or tryptophan, this CDR3 likely stems from a read error. The DNA is left out, because the CDR3 cannot be placed on it with certainty; the CDR3 is given as TCRdb lists it. This rearrangement joins TRBV6-1 to TRBJ1-1; the table gives TRBD1 as D, unverified against the DNA. The CDR3 is 9 amino acids in total, end residues counted. CDR1 MNHNS and CDR2 SASEGT come from the germline V gene. CDR3 loop: CASSKAGTG.

The rearrangement joins TRBV2 to TRBJ2-7, with D possibly matching TRBD1 (6 bases). This CDR3 region has 15 residues. V was pared by 5 bases and J by 0 bases, with 14 bases between. Germline V gene sequence: CDR1 SNHLY, CDR2 FYNNEI. CDR3 amino acids: CASSTQGPSSYEQYF. DNA of the CDR3: TGTGCCAGCAGTACTCAGGGGCCCAGCTCCTACGAGCAGTACTTC.

The chain combines TRBV19 with TRBJ2-6; 10 bases agree with TRBD2. V gave up 7 bases and J gave up 2 bases; unmatched junction bases: 8. Germline V gives CDR1 LNHDA, CDR2 SQIVND (reference sequence). This CDR3 is 17 amino acids long. This chain's CDR3 is CASTPAGGFPGANVLTF. CDR3 coding DNA: TGTGCCAGTACCCCAGCGGGAGGGTTCCCTGGGGCCAACGTCCTGACTTTC.

The gene calls are TRBV28 and TRBJ2-1, with 8 bases aligning to TRBD1. CDR1 MDHEN and CDR2 SYDVKM come from the germline V gene. J was trimmed by 6 bases and V by 7 bases; bases with no gene match: 11. The CDR3 has 15 amino acids. The CDR3 loop is CASIPGDRLPNEQFF. The CDR3 coding sequence is TGTGCCAGCATACCGGGGGACAGGTTACCCAATGAGCAGTTCTTC.

This clone has a single count. V gene TRBV5-1 combines with J gene TRBJ1-2; D not certain. The CDR3 is 14 residues long. The V gene lost 0 bases and the J gene lost 6 bases, with 12 bases spanning the gap. Germline CDR1 and CDR2: SGHRS and YFSETQ. CDR3 residues: CASSLGGITDGYTF. CDR3 sequence (DNA): TGCGCCAGCAGCTTGGGGGGTATCACCGATGGCTACACCTTC.

The chain joins TRBV7-3 to TRBJ2-5; D is perhaps TRBD2 (6 bases). CDR3 length: 15 amino acids. Trimming stripped 5 bases from V and 1 base from J, with 14 bases between. From germline, CDR1 is SGHTA and CDR2 FQGTGA. CDR3 protein: CASSPKRAGQETQYF. In DNA form, the CDR3 reads TGTGCCAGCAGCCCCAAGCGGGCCGGCCAAGAGACCCAGTACTTC.

Turning to this clone: The identical CDR3 is also encoded by other nucleotide sequences in the sample. The gene calls are TRBV28 and TRBJ2-3; no definite D call. V was shortened by 3 bases and J by 3 bases, with 13 bases between the two germline ends. The CDR3 contains 15 residues. In germline, CDR1 is MDHEN, CDR2 SYDVKM. CDR3 amino acids: CASSFRGESTDTQYF. CDR3 sequence (DNA): TGTGCCAGCAGTTTCCGCGGCGAAAGTACAGATACGCAGTATTTT. Full variable domain (outside the CDR3, taken from reference TRBV28 and TRBJ2-3): DVKVTQSSRYLVKRTGEKVFLECVQDMDHENMFWYRQDPGLGLRLIYFSYDVKMKEKGDIPEGYSVSREKKERFSLILESASTNQTSMYLCASSFRGESTDTQYFGPGTRLTVL.

The chain carries TRBV7-3 and TRBJ2-7, with D possibly called TRBD1 or TRBD2 (5 bases each). The CDR3 has 15 amino acids. Trimming pared 2 bases from V and 2 bases from J, leaving 13 bases between. Looked up from germline, CDR1 is SGHTA and CDR2 is FQGTGA. CDR3 sequence: CASSLESGGTYEQYF. Written as DNA, the CDR3 is TGTGCCAGCAGCTTAGAGTCTGGGGGTACCTACGAGCAGTACTTC. The whole variable domain, filled in from reference TRBV7-3 and TRBJ2-7, reads GAGVSQTPSNKVTEKGKYVELRCDPISGHTALYWYRQSLGQGPEFLIYFQGTGAADDSGLPNDRFFAVRPEGSVSTLKIQRTERGDSAVYLCASSLESGGTYEQYFGPGTRLTVT.

A single count supports this clone. The V gene is TRBV9, the J gene TRBJ2-3; 7 bases map to TRBD2. The ends lost 5 bases at V and 3 bases at J; junction bases unmatched: 12. The CDR3 extends over 16 amino acids. Germline values: CDR1 SGDLS, CDR2 YYNGEE. The CDR3 spells CASRKLGRSGTDTQYF. CDR3 DNA: TGTGCCAGCAGGAAGCTCGGGAGGTCGGGGACAGATACGCAGTATTTT.

V and J are TRBV18 and TRBJ2-3; a weak D match, TRBD1 (6 bases). Deletions cut 1 base from V and 2 bases from J, with 13 bases between. The CDR3 spans 16 residues. Germline V gene sequence: CDR1 KGHSH, CDR2 LQKENI. The chain's CDR3 is CASSPRETGATDTQYF. The CDR3 region has the DNA TGTGCCAGCTCACCACGGGAGACAGGAGCCACAGATACGCAGTATTTT.

The chain couples TRBV2 to TRBJ2-5; TRBD2 might be the D (6 bases). This CDR3 has 15 amino acids. Looked up from germline, CDR1 is SNHLY and CDR2 is FYNNEI. The germline V and J ends were trimmed by 6 bases and 3 bases, with 17 bases remaining between them. In DNA, the CDR3 is TGTGCCAGCAGCGCTTCTCCTAGCGCCGAAGAGACCCAGTACTTC. It yields the protein CASSASPSAEETQYF. The full variable domain, rest sourced from reference TRBV2 and TRBJ2-5, is EPEVTQTPSHQVTQMGQEVILRCVPISNHLYFYWYRQILGQKVEFLVSFYNNEISEKSEIFDDQFSVERPDGSNFTLKIRSTKLEDSAMYFCASSASPSAEETQYFGPGTRLLVL.

The chain has TRBV2 and TRBJ1-1; the D gene is possibly TRBD1 (5 bases). The V gene lost 7 bases and the J gene lost 1 base, with 13 bases spanning the gap. The CDR3 totals 14 residues. Germline V lookup: CDR1 SNHLY, CDR2 FYNNEI. CDR3 sequence reads: CASTGGRRNTEAFF. CDR3 nucleotide sequence: TGTGCCAGCACCGGGGGGAGGAGGAACACTGAAGCTTTCTTT. The full variable domain, in which reference TRBV2 and TRBJ1-1 provide the parts outside the CDR3, is EPEVTQTPSHQVTQMGQEVILRCVPISNHLYFYWYRQILGQKVEFLVSFYNNEISEKSEIFDDQFSVERPDGSNFTLKIRSTKLEDSAMYFCASTGGRRNTEAFFGQGTRLTVV.

The rearrangement uses TRBV6-1 and TRBJ1-3; D not resolved. V gave up 6 bases and J gave up 0 bases, with 12 bases separating them. The germline CDR1 and CDR2 sequences are MNHNS and SASEGT. CDR3 size: 15 residues. CDR3 nucleotide sequence: TGTGCCAGCAGGAGGCCGTTACGCTCTGGAAACACCATATATTTT. Translating it yields CASRRPLRSGNTIYF.

This clone was seen a single time. J is TRBJ2-1 and V is TRBV9, with D perhaps TRBD1 or TRBD2 (5 bases each). The germline CDR1 and CDR2 sequences are SGDLS and YYNGEE. This CDR3 contains 12 residues. Trimming left V 2 bases short and J 9 bases short, with 9 bases between. CDR3: CASSVQGAEQFF. CDR3 nucleotide sequence: TGTGCCAGCAGCGTTCAGGGAGCTGAGCAGTTCTTC.

The chain links TRBV5-1 to TRBJ1-2; 8 nucleotides agree with TRBD1. J gave up 4 bases and V 4 bases, and 9 bases lay outside the gene matches. This CDR3 region has 15 residues. In germline, CDR1 is SGHRS, CDR2 YFSETQ. As DNA, the CDR3 is TGCGCCAGCAGCCCCGAACGGACAGGGAGCTATGGCTACACCTTC. It specifies CASSPERTGSYGYTF.

The gene calls are TRBV6-6 and TRBJ2-2; the D is unclear. The germline gives CDR1 MNHNY, CDR2 SVGAGI (reference sequence). Trimming stripped 4 bases from V and 5 bases from J, with 11 bases between. The CDR3 is 14 amino acids. The CDR3 reads CASSSPYQTGELFF. The CDR3 DNA reads as TGTGCCAGCAGTTCCCCGTACCAGACCGGGGAGCTGTTTTTT.

CDR3 bases: TGTGCCAGCAGTTCCCATCGGGACAGGAGGACTGCCGAAGCTTTCTTT. This translates into CASSSHRDRRTAEAFF. The V and J genes are TRBV27 and TRBJ1-1; 8 bases agree with TRBD1. Losses at the gene ends were 4 bases for V and 8 bases for J; bases not matched to a gene: 15. The germline gives CDR1 MNHEY, CDR2 SMNVEV (reference sequence). The CDR3 extends over 16 amino acids.

This clone was detected only once. In the same sample, other DNA sequences code for this CDR3. DNA of the CDR3: TGTGCCAGCAGTTTGGGCACTGAAGCTTTCTTT. Its translation is CASSLGTEAFF. This chain joins TRBV27 and TRBJ1-1; D uncertain. The CDR3 is 11 amino acids. Deletions cut 3 bases from V and 4 bases from J, with 3 bases between. Germline V CDR1 and CDR2: MNHEY, SMNVEV (reference sequence).

The chain links TRBV7-9 to TRBJ2-3; D might be TRBD1 (5 bases). This CDR3 is built from 13 residues. Trimming took off 5 bases at V and 3 bases at J, with 9 bases between the two ends. Per germline, CDR1 SEHNR and CDR2 FQNEAQ (reference sequence). The CDR3 loop is CASSPPGTDTQYF. The CDR3 DNA is TGTGCCAGCAGCCCGCCAGGGACAGATACGCAGTATTTT.

The chain employs TRBV29-1 and TRBJ2-1, with D possibly being TRBD2 (6 bases). Germline-derived CDR1 and CDR2 are SQVTM and ANQGSEA. Trimming stripped 4 bases from V and 7 bases from J, with 14 bases between. The CDR3 is made up of 13 amino acids. The CDR3 loop reads CSVAGVLRNEQFF. CDR3 coding DNA: TGCAGCGTTGCGGGAGTGCTCAGGAATGAGCAGTTCTTC.

The rearrangement joins TRBV10-1 to TRBJ2-7, with 7 bases aligning to TRBD1. Germline lookup yields CDR1 WNHNN and CDR2 SYGVQD (reference sequence). V trimming: 0 bases; J trimming: 5 bases; junction bases outside the gene matches: 7. This CDR3 comprises 15 residues. CDR3 region: CASSESKAGGDEQYF. The CDR3 nucleotides are TGCGCCAGCAGTGAGTCGAAAGCAGGGGGAGACGAGCAGTACTTC.

The chain recombines TRBV10-3 with TRBJ2-3, with D tentatively TRBD1 or TRBD2 (5 bases each). Trimming removed 6 bases from V and 4 bases from J, with 8 bases in between. Germline V lookup: CDR1 ENHRY, CDR2 SYGVKD. The CDR3 is made up of 12 amino acids. CDR3 coding DNA: TGTGCCATCAGGAGGGGTGCAGATACGCAGTATTTT. Protein: CAIRRGADTQYF.